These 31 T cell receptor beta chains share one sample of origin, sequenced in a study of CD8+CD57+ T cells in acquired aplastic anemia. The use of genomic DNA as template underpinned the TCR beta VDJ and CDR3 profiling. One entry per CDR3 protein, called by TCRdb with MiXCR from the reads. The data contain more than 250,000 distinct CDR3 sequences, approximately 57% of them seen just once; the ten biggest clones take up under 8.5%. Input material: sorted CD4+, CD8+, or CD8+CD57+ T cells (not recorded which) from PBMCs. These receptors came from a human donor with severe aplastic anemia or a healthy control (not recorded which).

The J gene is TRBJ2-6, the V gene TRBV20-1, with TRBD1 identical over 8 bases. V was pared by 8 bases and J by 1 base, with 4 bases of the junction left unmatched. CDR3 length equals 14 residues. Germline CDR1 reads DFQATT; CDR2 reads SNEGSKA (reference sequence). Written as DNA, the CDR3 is TGCAGTACCCGACAGGGGTCTGGGGCCAACGTCCTGACTTTC. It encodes CSTRQGSGANVLTF.

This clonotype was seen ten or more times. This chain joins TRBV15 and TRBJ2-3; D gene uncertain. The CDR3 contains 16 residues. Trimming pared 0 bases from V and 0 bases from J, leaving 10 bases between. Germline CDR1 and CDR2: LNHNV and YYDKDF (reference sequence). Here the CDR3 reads CATSRDEASSTDTQYF. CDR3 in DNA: TGTGCCACCAGCAGAGATGAGGCCTCTAGCACAGATACGCAGTATTTT.

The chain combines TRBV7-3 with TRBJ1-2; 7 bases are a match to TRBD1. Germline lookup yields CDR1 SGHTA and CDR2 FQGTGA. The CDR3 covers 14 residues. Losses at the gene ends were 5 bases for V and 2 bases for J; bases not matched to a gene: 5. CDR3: CASSPGGQNYGYTF. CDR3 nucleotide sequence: TGTGCCAGCAGCCCTGGGGGACAGAACTATGGCTACACCTTC.

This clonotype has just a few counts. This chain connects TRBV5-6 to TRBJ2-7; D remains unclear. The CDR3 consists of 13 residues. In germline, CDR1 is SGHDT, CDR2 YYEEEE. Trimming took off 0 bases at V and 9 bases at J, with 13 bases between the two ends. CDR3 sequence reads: CASSLVAGVGQYF. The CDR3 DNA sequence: TGTGCCAGCAGCTTGGTTGCTGGCGTCGGGCAGTACTTC.

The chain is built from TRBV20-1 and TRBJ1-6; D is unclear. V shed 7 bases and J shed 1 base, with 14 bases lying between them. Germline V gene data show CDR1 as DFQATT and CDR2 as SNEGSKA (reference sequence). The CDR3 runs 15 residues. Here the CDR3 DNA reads TGCAGTGGCCTGGGTGGCGCATCCTATAATTCACCCCTCCACTTT. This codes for CSGLGGASYNSPLHF.

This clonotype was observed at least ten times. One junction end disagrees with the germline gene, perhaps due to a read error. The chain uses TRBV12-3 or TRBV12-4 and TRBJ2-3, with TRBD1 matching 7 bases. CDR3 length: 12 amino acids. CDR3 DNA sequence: TGTGCCAGCAGTGCCGGGACAGTTACGCAGTATTTT. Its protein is CASSAGTVTQYF.

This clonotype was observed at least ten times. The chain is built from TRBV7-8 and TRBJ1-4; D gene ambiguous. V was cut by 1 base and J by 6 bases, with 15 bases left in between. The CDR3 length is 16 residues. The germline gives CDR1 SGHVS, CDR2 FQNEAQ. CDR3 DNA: TGTGCCAGCAGCTTAGTCGGTCGGGCCCTGGATGAAAAACTGTTTTTT. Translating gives CASSLVGRALDEKLFF.

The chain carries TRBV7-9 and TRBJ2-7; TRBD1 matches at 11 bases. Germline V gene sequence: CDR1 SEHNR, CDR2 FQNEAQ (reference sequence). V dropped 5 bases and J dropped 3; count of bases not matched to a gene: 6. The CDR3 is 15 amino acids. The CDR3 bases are TGTGCCAGCAGCAGTCCCGGGACAGGGGGCTACGAGCAGTACTTC. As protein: CASSSPGTGGYEQYF.

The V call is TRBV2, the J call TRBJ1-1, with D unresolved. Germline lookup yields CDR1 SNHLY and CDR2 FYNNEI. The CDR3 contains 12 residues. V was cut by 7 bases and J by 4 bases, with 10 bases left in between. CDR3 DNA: TGTGCCAGCAAACGAGGGCCCACTGAAGCTTTCTTT. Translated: CASKRGPTEAFF.

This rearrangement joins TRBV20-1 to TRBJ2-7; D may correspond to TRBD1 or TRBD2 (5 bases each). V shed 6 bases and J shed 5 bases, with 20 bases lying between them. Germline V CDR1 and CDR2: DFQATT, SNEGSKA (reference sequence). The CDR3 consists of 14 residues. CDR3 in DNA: TGCAGTGCCCTCCGGGAAGGGGAGCGACACGAGCAGTACTTC. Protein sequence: CSALREGERHEQYF.

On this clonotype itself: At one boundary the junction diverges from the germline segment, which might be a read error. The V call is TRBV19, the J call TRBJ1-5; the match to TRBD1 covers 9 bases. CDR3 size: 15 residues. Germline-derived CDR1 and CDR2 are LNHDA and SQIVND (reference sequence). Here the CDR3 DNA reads TGTGCCAGTAGCCACAGGGGGCTGAGCAATCAGCCCCGGCATTTT. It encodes CASSHRGLSNQPRHF.

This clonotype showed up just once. In DNA, the CDR3 is TGTGCCAGCAGCTTTCAGGGCGGGGAGCTGTTTTTT. Translated: CASSFQGGELFF. The chain uses TRBV7-3 and TRBJ2-2, with a tentative D call TRBD1 (5 bases). Germline lookup yields CDR1 SGHTA and CDR2 FQGTGA. This CDR3 has 12 residues. V lost 3 bases and J lost 7, with 6 bases in between.

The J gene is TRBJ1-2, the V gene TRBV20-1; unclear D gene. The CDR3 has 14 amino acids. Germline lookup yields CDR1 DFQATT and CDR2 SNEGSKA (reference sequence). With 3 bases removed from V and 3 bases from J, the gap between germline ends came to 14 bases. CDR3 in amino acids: CSARNRDWDYGYTF. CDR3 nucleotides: TGCAGTGCTAGGAATAGGGATTGGGACTATGGCTACACCTTC.

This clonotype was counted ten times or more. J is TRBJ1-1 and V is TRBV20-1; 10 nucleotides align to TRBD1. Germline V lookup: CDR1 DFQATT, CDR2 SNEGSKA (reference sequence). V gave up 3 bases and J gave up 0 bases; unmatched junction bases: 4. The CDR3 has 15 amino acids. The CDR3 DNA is TGCAGTGCTAGTGGGGACAGGGGCTTGAACACTGAAGCTTTCTTT. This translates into CSASGDRGLNTEAFF.

In DNA, the CDR3 is TGTGCCTGGAGTCGACTAGCGGGGGGCCCAGATACGCAGTATTTT. Residues: CAWSRLAGGPDTQYF. The J gene is TRBJ2-3, the V gene TRBV30; 13 bases are shared with TRBD2. V gave up 2 bases and J gave up 4 bases; unmatched junction bases: 3. The CDR3 has 15 amino acids. Germline V gene data show CDR1 as GTSNPN and CDR2 as SVGIG (reference sequence).

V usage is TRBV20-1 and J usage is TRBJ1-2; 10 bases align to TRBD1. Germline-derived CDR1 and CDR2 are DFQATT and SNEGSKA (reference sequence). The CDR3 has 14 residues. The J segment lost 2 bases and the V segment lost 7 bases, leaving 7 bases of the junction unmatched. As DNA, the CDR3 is TGCAGTGGCACCCCGGGACAGGGGAACTATGGCTACACCTTC. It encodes CSGTPGQGNYGYTF.

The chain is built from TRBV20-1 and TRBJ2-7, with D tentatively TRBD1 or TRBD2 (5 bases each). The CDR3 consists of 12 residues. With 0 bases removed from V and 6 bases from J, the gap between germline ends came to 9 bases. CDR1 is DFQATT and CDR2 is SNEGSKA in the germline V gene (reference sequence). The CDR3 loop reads CSARDREFEQYF. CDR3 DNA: TGCAGTGCTAGAGACAGGGAGTTCGAGCAGTACTTC.

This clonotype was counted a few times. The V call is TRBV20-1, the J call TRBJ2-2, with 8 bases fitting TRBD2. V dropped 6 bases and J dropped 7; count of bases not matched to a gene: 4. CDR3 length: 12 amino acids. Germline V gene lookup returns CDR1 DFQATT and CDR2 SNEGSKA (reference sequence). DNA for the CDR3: TGCAGTGCCCCCGGGACTAGCGGGGAGCTGTTTTTT. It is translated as CSAPGTSGELFF.

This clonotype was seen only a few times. CDR3 region: CASRDRRETQYF. The CDR3 DNA sequence: TGTGCCAGCAGGGACAGGCGAGAGACCCAGTACTTC. J is TRBJ2-5 and V is TRBV7-2; 7 positions match TRBD1. The V gene's germline CDR1 is SGHTA and CDR2 FQGNSA. The length of the CDR3 is 12 residues. V was pared by 6 bases and J by 4 bases, with 2 bases of the junction left unmatched. Combining the CDR3 with reference TRBV7-2 and TRBJ2-5 gives the whole variable domain GAGVSQSPSNKVTEKGKDVELRCDPISGHTALYWYRQSLGQGLEFLIYFQGNSAPDKSGLPSDRFSAERTGGSVSTLTIQRTQQEDSAVYLCASRDRRETQYFGPGTRLLVL.

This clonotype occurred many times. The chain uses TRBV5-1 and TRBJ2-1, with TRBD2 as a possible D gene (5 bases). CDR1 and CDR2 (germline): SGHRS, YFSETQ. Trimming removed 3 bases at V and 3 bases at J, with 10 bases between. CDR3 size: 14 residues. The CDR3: CASSSSRDYNEQFF. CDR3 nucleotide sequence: TGCGCCAGCAGCTCCTCTCGGGACTACAATGAGCAGTTCTTC. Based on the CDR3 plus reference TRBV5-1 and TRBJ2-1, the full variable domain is KAGVTQTPRYLIKTRGQQVTLSCSPISGHRSVSWYQQTPGQGLQFLFEYFSETQRNKGNFPGRFSGRQFSNSRSEMNVSTLELGDSALYLCASSSSRDYNEQFFGPGTRLTVL.

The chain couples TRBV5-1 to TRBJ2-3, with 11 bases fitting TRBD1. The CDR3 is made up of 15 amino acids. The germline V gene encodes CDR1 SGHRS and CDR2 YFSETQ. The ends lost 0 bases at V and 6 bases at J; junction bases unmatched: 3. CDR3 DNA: TGCGCCAGCAGCTTGGACGGACAGGGGGCTGATACGCAGTATTTT. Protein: CASSLDGQGADTQYF.

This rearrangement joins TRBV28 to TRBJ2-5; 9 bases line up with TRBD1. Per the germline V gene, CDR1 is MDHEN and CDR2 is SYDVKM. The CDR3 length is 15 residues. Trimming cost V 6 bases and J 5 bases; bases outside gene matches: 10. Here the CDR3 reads CASSARTGGAETQYF. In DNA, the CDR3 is TGTGCCAGCAGCGCGCGCACAGGGGGCGCGGAGACCCAGTACTTC.

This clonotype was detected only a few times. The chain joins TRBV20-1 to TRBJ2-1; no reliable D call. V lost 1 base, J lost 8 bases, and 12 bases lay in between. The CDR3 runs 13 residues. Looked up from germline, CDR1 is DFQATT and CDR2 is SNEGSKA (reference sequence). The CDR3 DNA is TGCAGTGCTAGAGGAGGCGGATGGGATGAGCAGTTCTTC. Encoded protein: CSARGGGWDEQFF.

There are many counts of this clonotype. The CDR3 DNA reads as TGTGCCAGTAGTATAAGCCAACAGATACGGGGCTACACCTTC. Protein product: CASSISQQIRGYTF. The chain employs TRBV19 and TRBJ1-2; D remains ambiguous. Trimming left V 2 bases short and J 8 bases short, with 15 bases between. Germline values: CDR1 LNHDA, CDR2 SQIVND (reference sequence). The CDR3 extends over 14 amino acids.

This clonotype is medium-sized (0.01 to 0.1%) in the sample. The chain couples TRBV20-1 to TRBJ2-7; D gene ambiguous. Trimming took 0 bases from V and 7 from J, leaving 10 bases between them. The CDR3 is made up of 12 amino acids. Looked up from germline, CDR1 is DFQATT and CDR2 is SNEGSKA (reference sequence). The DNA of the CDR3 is TGCAGTGCTAGAGATCTTGCGGAAGAGCAGTACTTC. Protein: CSARDLAEEQYF.

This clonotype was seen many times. The CDR3 DNA reads TGTGCCAGCACAGGGGGCTCTGGAAACACCATATATTTT. Amino acid sequence: CASTGGSGNTIYF. J is TRBJ1-3 and V is TRBV6-5, with 7 bases fitting TRBD1. Germline assignment: CDR1 MNHEY and CDR2 SVGAGI. V was pared by 7 bases and J by 0 bases, with 0 bases of the junction left unmatched. The CDR3 spans 13 residues.

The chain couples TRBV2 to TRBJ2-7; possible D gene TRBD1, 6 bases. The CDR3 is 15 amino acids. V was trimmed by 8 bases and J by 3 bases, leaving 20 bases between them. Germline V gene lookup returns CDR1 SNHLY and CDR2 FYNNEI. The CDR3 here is CASGGRGTEHYEQYF. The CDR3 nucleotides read TGTGCCAGCGGGGGCAGAGGGACGGAGCACTACGAGCAGTACTTC.

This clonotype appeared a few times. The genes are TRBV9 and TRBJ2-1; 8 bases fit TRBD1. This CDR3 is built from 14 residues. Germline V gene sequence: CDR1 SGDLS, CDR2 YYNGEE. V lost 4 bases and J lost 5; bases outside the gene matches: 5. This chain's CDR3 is CASSHGQGNNEQFF. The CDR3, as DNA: TGTGCCAGCAGCCACGGACAGGGAAACAATGAGCAGTTCTTC.

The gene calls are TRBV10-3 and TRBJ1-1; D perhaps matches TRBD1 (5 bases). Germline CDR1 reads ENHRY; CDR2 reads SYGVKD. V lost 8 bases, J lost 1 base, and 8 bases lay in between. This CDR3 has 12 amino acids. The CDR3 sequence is CAIQGTNTEAFF. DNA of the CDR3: TGTGCCATCCAGGGAACGAACACTGAAGCTTTCTTT.

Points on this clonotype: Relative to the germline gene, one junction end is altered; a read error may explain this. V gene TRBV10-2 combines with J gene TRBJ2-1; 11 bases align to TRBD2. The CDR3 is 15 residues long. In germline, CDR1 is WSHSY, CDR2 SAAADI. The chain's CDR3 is CASSLVGTSGNEQFF. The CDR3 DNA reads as TGTGCCAGCAGTCTGGTTGGGACTAGCGGCAATGAGCAGTTCTTC.

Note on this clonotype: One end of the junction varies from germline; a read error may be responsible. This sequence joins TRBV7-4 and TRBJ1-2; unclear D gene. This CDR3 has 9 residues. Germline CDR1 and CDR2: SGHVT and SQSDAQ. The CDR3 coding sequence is TGTGCCAGCAGCTTACTATTGCCCTTC. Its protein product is CASSLLLPF. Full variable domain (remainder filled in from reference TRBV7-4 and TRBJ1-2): GAGVSQSPRYKVAKRGRDVALRCDSISGHVTLYWYRQTLGQGSEVLTYSQSDAQRDKSGRPSGRFSAERPERSVSTLKIQRTEQGDSAVYLCASSLLLPFGSGTRLTVV.